The present entry profiles one TCR beta chain with its context. Its specificity is unknown. Profiling relied on immunoSEQ multiplex PCR, and the TCRdb table lists in-frame clones only, not all of them. Of hundreds of thousands of clones in the sample, just over 95% were seen once. Naive CD8 populations comprised CD45RO-negative cells positively selected for CCR7, excluding terminally differentiated effector memory CD45RA+ cells. Germline trimming cut 1 base from V and 4 bases from J; bases unmatched to any gene: 10. This CDR3 region has 19 residues. Germline V gene sequence: CDR1 SEHNR, CDR2 FQNEAQ (reference sequence). The data belong to a study of shared clonotypes between healthy human individuals. About the research overall: Per donor, CD8 memory used one plate, CD8 naive used two, CD4 memory used three and CD4 naive used three.

General study points: Among donors, clonotype sharing was expected to be affected by sequencing depth.

This TCR was sampled from a man younger than 40 in good health. The sequenced sample was naive CD8+ T cells sorted from blood. V usage is TRBV7-9 and J usage is TRBJ2-1; 13 bases are shared with TRBD2. CDR3 sequence: CASSLGTSGSNGPYNEQFF. The CDR3 DNA sequence: TGTGCCAGCAGCTTAGGGACTAGCGGGAGTAACGGGCCATACAATGAGCAGTTCTTC.